This section outlines one T cell receptor (beta chain) sequence together with its context. Its antigen is not known. UMI-labeled 5' RACE yielded the TRB cDNA libraries. TCRdb reprocessed the 5' RACE reads and stores each CDR3 protein as one record, lacking DNA. The table lists about 130,000 distinct CDR3 sequences, with approximately 0.54% in the top ten. The sample is drawn from a study of CXCR3-negative and CXCR3-positive naive CD8 T cells. In germline, CDR1 is SGHAT, CDR2 FQNNGV. The CDR3 runs 13 residues. General observations from the study: CXCR3-positive naive cells carried more hydrophobic TRB CDR3s than CXCR3-negative ones.

The rearrangement joins TRBV11-2 to TRBJ2-1; with no DNA, the TCRdb D assignment of TRBD2 cannot be verified. Sequencing was carried out using naive CXCR3+ CD8+ T cells from blood. Noted subset: CD45RO-CCR7+CD27+CD95- naive CD8+ T cells expressing CXCR3 (TNR3+). This clonotype was obtained from a human donor in good health. Some clones in this sample may be carry-over from other donors' samples. The CDR3 here is CASSGASANEQFF.